The 3 T cell receptor beta chains below were found in one sample sequenced in a study of OX40 agonist ivuxolimab in advanced cancers. Repertoires were generated with immunoSEQ multiplex PCR, while TCRdb's copy carries only in-frame clones and drops some. The sample lists over 70,000 clones, 93% seen once, with approximately 15% in the top ten. This sample comprised CD4+ or CD8+ T cells sorted from blood, obtained in a trial of the OX40 agonist ivuxolimab. These receptors were collected from an adult with an advanced solid tumor such as melanoma, head and neck, liver or kidney cancer.

This sequence joins TRBV9 and TRBJ2-1, with 9 bases that match TRBD1. This CDR3 contains 15 residues. The V gene end was trimmed by 3 bases and the J gene end by 5 bases; junction bases not matched to a gene: 6. The germline V gene has CDR1 SGDLS and CDR2 YYNGEE. CDR3 sequence reads: CASSADRGVHNEQFF. CDR3 sequence (DNA): TGTGCCAGCAGCGCCGACAGGGGGGTACACAATGAGCAGTTCTTC.

The J gene is TRBJ2-1, the V gene TRBV4-3; no clear D. Germline-derived CDR1 and CDR2 are LGHNA and YSLEER. The length of the CDR3 is 12 residues. Deletions cut 5 bases from V and 2 bases from J, with 4 bases between. The CDR3 DNA reads as TGCGCCAGCAGCGACACCTACAATGAGCAGTTCTTC. Its protein is CASSDTYNEQFF.

The V call is TRBV7-9, the J call TRBJ2-2; 7 bases fit TRBD1. CDR1 and CDR2 from the germline V gene are SEHNR and FQNEAQ (reference sequence). Losses at the gene ends were 4 bases for V and 3 bases for J; bases not matched to a gene: 14. This CDR3 comprises 18 residues. The CDR3 protein is CASSSPERQGSYTGELFF. Written as DNA, the CDR3 is TGTGCCAGCAGCTCCCCAGAGAGACAGGGCTCGTACACCGGGGAGCTGTTTTTT.